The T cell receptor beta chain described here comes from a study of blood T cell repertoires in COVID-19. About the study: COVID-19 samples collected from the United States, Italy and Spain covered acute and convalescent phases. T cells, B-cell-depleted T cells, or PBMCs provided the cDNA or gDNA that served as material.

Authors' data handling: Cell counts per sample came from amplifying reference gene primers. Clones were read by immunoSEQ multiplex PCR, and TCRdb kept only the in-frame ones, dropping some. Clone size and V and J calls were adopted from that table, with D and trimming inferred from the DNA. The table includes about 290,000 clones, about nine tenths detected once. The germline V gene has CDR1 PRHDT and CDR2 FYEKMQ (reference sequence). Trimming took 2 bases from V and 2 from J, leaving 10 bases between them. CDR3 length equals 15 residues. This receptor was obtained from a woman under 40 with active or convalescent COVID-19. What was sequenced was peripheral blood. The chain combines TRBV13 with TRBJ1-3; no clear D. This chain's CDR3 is CASSLTVATGNTIYF. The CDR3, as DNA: TGTGCCAGCAGCTTAACGGTAGCAACTGGAAACACCATATATTTT.